The 13 T cell receptor beta chains presented below share a single source sample, sequenced in a study of T cell changes during pregnancy in multiple sclerosis. This table comes from immunoSEQ multiplex PCR, and its TCRdb copy is limited to in-frame clones, with some not included. The sample holds tens of thousands of clones, under 95% seen once. The starting material was peripheral blood, obtained in the first trimester of pregnancy. Receptor source: a female donor in good health, enrolled as a control in a pregnancy study.

The chain carries TRBV11-2 and TRBJ2-1; D is perhaps TRBD2 (6 bases). This CDR3 contains 13 residues. The germline V gene has CDR1 SGHAT and CDR2 FQNNGV. V was shortened by 1 base and J by 6 bases, with 7 bases between the two germline ends. The CDR3 is CASSLGGGNEQFF. In DNA form, the CDR3 reads TGTGCCAGCAGCTTAGGGGGAGGCAATGAGCAGTTCTTC.

J is TRBJ2-1 and V is TRBV9; possibly TRBD2 for D (6 bases). The germline CDR1 and CDR2 sequences are SGDLS and YYNGEE. CDR3 length: 15 amino acids. Deletions cut 4 bases from V and 0 bases from J, with 11 bases between. The CDR3 nucleotides read TGTGCCAGCAGCAGCCCTAGCGACTCCTACAATGAGCAGTTCTTC. Protein product: CASSSPSDSYNEQFF.

V gene TRBV27 combines with J gene TRBJ1-1; D is undetermined. V was shortened by 2 bases and J by 3 bases, with 10 bases between the two germline ends. Germline V CDR1 and CDR2: MNHEY, SMNVEV (reference sequence). The CDR3 extends over 14 amino acids. This CDR3 is CASSLDGEYTEAFF. For the CDR3, the DNA is TGTGCCAGCAGTTTAGACGGAGAGTACACTGAAGCTTTCTTT.

The rearrangement uses TRBV5-1 and TRBJ1-3, with D unclear. Deletions cut 0 bases from V and 0 bases from J, with 4 bases between. The CDR3 loop spans 14 amino acids. Germline values: CDR1 SGHRS, CDR2 YFSETQ. The CDR3 DNA follows: TGCGCCAGCAGCTTGGCCAGCTCTGGAAACACCATATATTTT. Translation: CASSLASSGNTIYF.

The CDR3 loop is CASRKDRGGQPQHF. The CDR3 DNA is TGTGCCAGCAGAAAAGACAGGGGCGGTCAGCCCCAGCATTTT. The rearrangement links TRBV2 to TRBJ1-5, with 8 bases matching TRBD1. Germline CDR1 is SNHLY and CDR2 is FYNNEI. The length of the CDR3 is 14 residues. V dropped 6 bases and J dropped 6; count of bases not matched to a gene: 7.

V usage is TRBV19 and J usage is TRBJ1-2; D is perhaps TRBD1 (5 bases). V was trimmed by 7 bases and J by 4 bases, leaving 16 bases between them. This CDR3 region has 14 residues. Germline V lookup: CDR1 LNHDA, CDR2 SQIVND (reference sequence). The CDR3 region has the DNA TGTGCCAGTACCCTCGGCAGGGAGGGCTATGGCTACACCTTC. Residues: CASTLGREGYGYTF.

This rearrangement joins TRBV5-5 to TRBJ2-3; 10 bases map to TRBD2. V lost 0 bases and J lost 4; bases outside the gene matches: 5. Germline V gives CDR1 SGHKS, CDR2 YYEKEE (reference sequence). The CDR3 consists of 16 residues. This chain's CDR3 is CASSLASGSLSDTQYF. DNA of the CDR3: TGTGCCAGCAGCTTGGCTAGCGGGAGTCTCTCAGATACGCAGTATTTT.

The chain uses TRBV5-1 and TRBJ2-6, with D possibly TRBD1 on 5 matching bases. Germline V gene lookup returns CDR1 SGHRS and CDR2 YFSETQ. The V end lost 1 base, the J end lost 1 base, and 9 bases lay between the germline ends. The CDR3 length is 16 residues. The CDR3 coding sequence is TGCGCCAGCAGCTTGCAGGGATCGTCTGGGGCCAACGTCCTGACTTTC. This translates into CASSLQGSSGANVLTF.

The CDR3 reads CASSLKGGAAQHF. In nucleotides, the CDR3 is TGTGCCAGCAGCTTAAAGGGTGGGGCGGCCCAGCATTTT. This chain links TRBV7-2 with TRBJ1-5; possibly TRBD1 for D (5 bases). This CDR3 has 13 amino acids. Trimming cost V 2 bases and J 11 bases, with 13 bases left between them. Germline CDR1 is SGHTA and CDR2 is FQGNSA. Full variable domain (missing parts from reference TRBV7-2 and TRBJ1-5): GAGVSQSPSNKVTEKGKDVELRCDPISGHTALYWYRQSLGQGLEFLIYFQGNSAPDKSGLPSDRFSAERTGGSVSTLTIQRTQQEDSAVYLCASSLKGGAAQHFGDGTRLSIL.

V usage is TRBV5-1 and J usage is TRBJ2-7, with D perhaps matching TRBD1 (5 bases). The V and J ends lost 3 bases and 2 bases respectively, with 15 bases between them. Germline V CDR1 and CDR2: SGHRS, YFSETQ. CDR3 length equals 15 residues. The CDR3 protein is CASSSYPDSTYEQYF. The CDR3 DNA is TGCGCCAGCAGCTCCTATCCCGACAGTACCTACGAGCAGTACTTC.

In its sample, this clone was seen once. The CDR3: CASSSPTPGTQQFF. CDR3 coding DNA: TGTGCCAGCAGCTCACCAACTCCCGGGACACAGCAGTTCTTC. This rearrangement joins TRBV7-8 to TRBJ2-1; maybe TRBD1 (6 bases). V shed 4 bases and J shed 11 bases, with 18 bases lying between them. The CDR3 is made up of 14 amino acids. Germline V gives CDR1 SGHVS, CDR2 FQNEAQ.

This chain joins TRBV6-9 and TRBJ2-7; D perhaps matches TRBD2 (6 bases). Germline lookup yields CDR1 MNHGY and CDR2 SVAAGI. Between the trimmed V and J ends, which lost 3 bases and 5 bases, there was a span of 17 bases. This CDR3 is built from 15 residues. Here the CDR3 reads CASSYTGAPRDEQYF. For the CDR3, the DNA is TGTGCCAGCAGTTACACGGGAGCCCCTCGAGACGAGCAGTACTTC.

For the CDR3, the DNA is TGTGCCAGCAGCTTGGCGCAGGGTGGGTACACCTTC. This sequence encodes CASSLAQGGYTF. V is TRBV5-6 and J is TRBJ1-2; possible D gene TRBD1, 5 bases. The CDR3 loop spans 12 amino acids. Germline values: CDR1 SGHDT, CDR2 YYEEEE. Trimming stripped 0 bases from V and 11 bases from J, with 11 bases between.